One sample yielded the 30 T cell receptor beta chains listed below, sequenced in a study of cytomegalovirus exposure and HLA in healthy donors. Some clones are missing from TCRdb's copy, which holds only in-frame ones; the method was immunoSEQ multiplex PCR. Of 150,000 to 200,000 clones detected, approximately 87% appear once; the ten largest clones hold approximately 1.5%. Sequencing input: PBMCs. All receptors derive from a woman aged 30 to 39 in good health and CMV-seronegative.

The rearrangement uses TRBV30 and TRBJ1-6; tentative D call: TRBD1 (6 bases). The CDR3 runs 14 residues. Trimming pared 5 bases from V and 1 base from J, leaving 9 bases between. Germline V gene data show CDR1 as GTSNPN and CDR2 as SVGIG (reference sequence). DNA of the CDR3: TGTGCCTGGTCCACAGGGTCCTATAATTCACCCCTCCACTTT. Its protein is CAWSTGSYNSPLHF.

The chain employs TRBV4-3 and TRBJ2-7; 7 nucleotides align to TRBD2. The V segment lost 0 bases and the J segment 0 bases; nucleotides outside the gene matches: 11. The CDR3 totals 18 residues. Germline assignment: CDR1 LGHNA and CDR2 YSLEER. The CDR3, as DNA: TGCGCCAGCAGCCAAGACTACGGAAGACTAGCTAACTCCTACGAGCAGTACTTC. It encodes CASSQDYGRLANSYEQYF.

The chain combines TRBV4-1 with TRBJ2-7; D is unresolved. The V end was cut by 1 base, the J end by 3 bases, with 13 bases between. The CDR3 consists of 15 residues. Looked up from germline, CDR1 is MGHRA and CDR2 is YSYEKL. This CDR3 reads CASSQGPEEVYEQYF. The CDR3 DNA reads TGCGCCAGCAGCCAAGGCCCCGAGGAAGTCTACGAGCAGTACTTC.

CDR3 residues: CASTARRGRIVSNEKLFF. In nucleotides, the CDR3 is TGTGCCAGCACAGCCCGCAGGGGGCGGATAGTTTCTAATGAAAAACTGTTTTTT. The V call is TRBV21-1, the J call TRBJ1-4; TRBD1, as called in the table, went unchecked against the DNA. TRBV21-1 is labeled a pseudogene. This CDR3 comprises 18 residues.

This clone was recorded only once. The CDR3 here is CASSGFRGSTNEKLFF. For the CDR3, the DNA is TGTGCCAGCAGCGGGTTCAGGGGCTCTACTAATGAAAAACTGTTTTTT. This rearrangement joins TRBV27 to TRBJ1-4, with D maybe TRBD1 (6 bases). V lost 6 bases and J 2 bases, leaving 16 bases between the germline ends. Germline V lookup: CDR1 MNHEY, CDR2 SMNVEV (reference sequence). This CDR3 is 16 amino acids long. The whole variable domain, filled in from reference TRBV27 and TRBJ1-4, reads EAQVTQNPRYLITVTGKKLTVTCSQNMNHEYMSWYRQDPGLGLRQIYYSMNVEVTDKGDVPEGYKVSRKEKRNFPLILESPSPNQTSLYFCASSGFRGSTNEKLFFGSGTQLSVL.

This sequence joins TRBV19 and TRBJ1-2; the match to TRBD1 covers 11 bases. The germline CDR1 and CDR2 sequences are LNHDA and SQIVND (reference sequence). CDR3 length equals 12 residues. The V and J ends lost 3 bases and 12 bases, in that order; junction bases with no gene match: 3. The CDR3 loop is CASSIGQGANTF. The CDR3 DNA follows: TGTGCCAGTAGTATCGGACAGGGGGCGAACACCTTC.

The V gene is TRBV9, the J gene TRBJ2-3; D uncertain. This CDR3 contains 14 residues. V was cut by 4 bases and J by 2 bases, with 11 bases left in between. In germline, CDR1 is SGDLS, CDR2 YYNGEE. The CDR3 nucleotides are TGTGCCAGCAGCCTAGACTTCACCACAGATACGCAGTATTTT. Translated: CASSLDFTTDTQYF.

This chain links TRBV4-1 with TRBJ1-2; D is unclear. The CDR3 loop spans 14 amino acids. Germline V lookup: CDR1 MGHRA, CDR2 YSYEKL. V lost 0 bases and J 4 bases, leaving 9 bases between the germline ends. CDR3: CASSQDLQLYGYTF. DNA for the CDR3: TGCGCCAGCAGCCAAGATTTACAGCTCTATGGCTACACCTTC.

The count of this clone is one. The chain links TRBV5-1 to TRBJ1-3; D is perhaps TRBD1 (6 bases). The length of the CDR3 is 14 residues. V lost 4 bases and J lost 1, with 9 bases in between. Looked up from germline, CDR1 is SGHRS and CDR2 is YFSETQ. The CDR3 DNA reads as TGCGCCAGCAGCCCAGGGGCGTCTGGAAACACCATATATTTT. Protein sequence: CASSPGASGNTIYF.

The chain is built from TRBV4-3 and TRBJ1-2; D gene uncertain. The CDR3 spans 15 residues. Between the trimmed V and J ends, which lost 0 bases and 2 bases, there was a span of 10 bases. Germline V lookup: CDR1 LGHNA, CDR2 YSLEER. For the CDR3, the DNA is TGCGCCAGCAGCCAAGATAGAGGCACGAACTATGGCTACACCTTC. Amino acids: CASSQDRGTNYGYTF.

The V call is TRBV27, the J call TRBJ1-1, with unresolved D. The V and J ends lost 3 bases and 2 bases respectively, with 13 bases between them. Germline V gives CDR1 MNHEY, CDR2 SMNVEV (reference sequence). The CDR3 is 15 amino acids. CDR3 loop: CASSFYRTGNTEAFF. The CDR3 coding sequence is TGTGCCAGCAGTTTTTATCGTACGGGAAACACTGAAGCTTTCTTT.

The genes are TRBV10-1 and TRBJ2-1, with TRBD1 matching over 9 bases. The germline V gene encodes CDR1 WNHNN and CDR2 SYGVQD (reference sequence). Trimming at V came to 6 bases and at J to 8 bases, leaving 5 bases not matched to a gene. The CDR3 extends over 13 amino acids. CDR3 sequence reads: CASRGDRGYEQFF. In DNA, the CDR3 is TGCGCCAGCAGGGGTGACAGGGGGTATGAGCAGTTCTTC.

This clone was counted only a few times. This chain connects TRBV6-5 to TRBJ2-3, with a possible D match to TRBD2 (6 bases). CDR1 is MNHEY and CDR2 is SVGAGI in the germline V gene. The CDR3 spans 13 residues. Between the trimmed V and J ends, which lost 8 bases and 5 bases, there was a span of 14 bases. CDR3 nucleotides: TGTGCCAGCTCCGGGCTAGCGCGAGATACGCAGTATTTT. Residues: CASSGLARDTQYF.

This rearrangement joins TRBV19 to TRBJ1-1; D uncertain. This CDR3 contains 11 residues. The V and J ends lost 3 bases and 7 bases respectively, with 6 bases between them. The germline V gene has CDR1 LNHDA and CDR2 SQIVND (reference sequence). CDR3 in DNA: TGTGCCAGTAGTATTGGAGTTGAAGCTTTCTTT. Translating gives CASSIGVEAFF.

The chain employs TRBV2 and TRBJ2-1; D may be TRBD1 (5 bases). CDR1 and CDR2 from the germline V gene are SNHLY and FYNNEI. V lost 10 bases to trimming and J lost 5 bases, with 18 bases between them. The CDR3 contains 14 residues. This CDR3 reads CATIQGLHDNEQFF. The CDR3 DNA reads TGTGCCACCATCCAGGGCCTACATGACAATGAGCAGTTCTTC.

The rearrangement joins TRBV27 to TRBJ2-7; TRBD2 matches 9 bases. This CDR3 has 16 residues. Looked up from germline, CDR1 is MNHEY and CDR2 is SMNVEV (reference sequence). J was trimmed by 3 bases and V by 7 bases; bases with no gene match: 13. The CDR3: CASNSGRSGGIYEQYF. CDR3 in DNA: TGTGCCAGCAACTCGGGCCGGAGCGGGGGGATCTACGAGCAGTACTTC.

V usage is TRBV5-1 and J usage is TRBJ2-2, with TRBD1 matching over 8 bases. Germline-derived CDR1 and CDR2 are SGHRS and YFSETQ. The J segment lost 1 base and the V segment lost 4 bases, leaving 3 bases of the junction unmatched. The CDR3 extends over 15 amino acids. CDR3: CASSRDRGNTGELFF. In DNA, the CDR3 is TGCGCCAGCAGCAGAGACAGGGGGAACACCGGGGAGCTGTTTTTT.

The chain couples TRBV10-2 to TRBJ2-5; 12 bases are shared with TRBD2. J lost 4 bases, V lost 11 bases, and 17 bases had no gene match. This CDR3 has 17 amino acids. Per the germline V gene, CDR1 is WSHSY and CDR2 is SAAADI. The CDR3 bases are TGCGCCGGCGAAATCGCTAGCGGGGGGGCTTTCCCAGAGACCCAGTACTTC. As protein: CAGEIASGGAFPETQYF.

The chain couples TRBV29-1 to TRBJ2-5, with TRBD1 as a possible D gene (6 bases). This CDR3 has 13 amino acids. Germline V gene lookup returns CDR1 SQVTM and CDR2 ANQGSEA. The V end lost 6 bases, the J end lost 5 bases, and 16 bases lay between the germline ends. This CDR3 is CSVVYPGAETQYF. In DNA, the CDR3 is TGCAGCGTCGTGTACCCAGGGGCGGAGACCCAGTACTTC.

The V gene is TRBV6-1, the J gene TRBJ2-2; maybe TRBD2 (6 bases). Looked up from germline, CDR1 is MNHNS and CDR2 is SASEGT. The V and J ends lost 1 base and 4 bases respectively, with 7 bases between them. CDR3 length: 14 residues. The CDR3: CASSEGGITGELFF. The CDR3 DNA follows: TGTGCCAGCAGTGAAGGCGGGATCACCGGGGAGCTGTTTTTT.

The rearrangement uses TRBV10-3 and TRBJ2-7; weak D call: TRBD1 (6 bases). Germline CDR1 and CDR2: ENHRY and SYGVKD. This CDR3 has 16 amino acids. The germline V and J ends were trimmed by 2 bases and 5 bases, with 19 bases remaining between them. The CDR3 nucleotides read TGTGCCATCAGTGAGGGGCCCCAGGGAAGGGGGAACGAGCAGTACTTC. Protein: CAISEGPQGRGNEQYF.

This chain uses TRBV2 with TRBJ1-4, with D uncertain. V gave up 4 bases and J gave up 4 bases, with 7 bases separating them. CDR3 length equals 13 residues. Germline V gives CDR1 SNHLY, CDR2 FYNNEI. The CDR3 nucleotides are TGTGCCAGCAGTGTTCTGTATAATGAAAAACTGTTTTTT. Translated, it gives CASSVLYNEKLFF.

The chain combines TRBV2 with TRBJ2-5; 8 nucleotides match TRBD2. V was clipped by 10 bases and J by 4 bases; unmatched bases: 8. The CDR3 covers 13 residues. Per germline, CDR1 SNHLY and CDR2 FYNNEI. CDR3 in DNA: TGTGCCATCGTTAGCGGGGAGGGAGAGACCCAGTACTTC. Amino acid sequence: CAIVSGEGETQYF.

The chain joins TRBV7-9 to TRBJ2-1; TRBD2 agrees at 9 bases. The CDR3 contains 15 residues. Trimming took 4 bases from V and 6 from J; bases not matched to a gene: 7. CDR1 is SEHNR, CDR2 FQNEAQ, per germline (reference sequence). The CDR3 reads CASSSSGGTANEQFF. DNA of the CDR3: TGTGCCAGCAGCTCGAGCGGGGGGACGGCCAATGAGCAGTTCTTC.

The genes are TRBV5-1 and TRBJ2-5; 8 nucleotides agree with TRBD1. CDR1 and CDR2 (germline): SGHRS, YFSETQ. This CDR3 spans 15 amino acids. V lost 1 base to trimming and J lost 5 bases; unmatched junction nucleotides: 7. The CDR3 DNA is TGCGCCAGCAGCTTGCAGGGGGCAATAGAGGAGACCCAGTACTTC. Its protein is CASSLQGAIEETQYF.

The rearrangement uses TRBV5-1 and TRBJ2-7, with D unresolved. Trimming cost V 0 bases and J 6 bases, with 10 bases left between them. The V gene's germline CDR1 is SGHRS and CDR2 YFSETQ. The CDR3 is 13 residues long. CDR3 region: CASSLARDFEQYF. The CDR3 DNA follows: TGCGCCAGCAGCTTGGCCCGAGACTTCGAGCAGTACTTC.

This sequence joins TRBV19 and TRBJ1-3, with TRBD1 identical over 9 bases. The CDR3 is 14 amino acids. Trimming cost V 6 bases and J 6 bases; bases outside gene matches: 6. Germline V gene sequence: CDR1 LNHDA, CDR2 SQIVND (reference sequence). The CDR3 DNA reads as TGTGCCAGTAGGAGGACAGGGGTTGAAAACACCATATATTTT. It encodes CASRRTGVENTIYF.

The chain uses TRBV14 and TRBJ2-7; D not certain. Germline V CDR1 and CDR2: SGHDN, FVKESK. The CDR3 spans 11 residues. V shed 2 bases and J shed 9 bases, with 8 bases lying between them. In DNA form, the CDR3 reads TGTGCCAGCAGCCAAACGGTGGTGCAGTACTTC. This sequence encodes CASSQTVVQYF.

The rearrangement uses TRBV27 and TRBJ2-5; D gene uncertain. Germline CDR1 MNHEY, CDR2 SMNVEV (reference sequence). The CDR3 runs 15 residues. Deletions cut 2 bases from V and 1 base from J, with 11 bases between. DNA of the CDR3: TGTGCCAGCAGTTTAAACGCGGCAGTCCAAGAGACCCAGTACTTC. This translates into CASSLNAAVQETQYF.

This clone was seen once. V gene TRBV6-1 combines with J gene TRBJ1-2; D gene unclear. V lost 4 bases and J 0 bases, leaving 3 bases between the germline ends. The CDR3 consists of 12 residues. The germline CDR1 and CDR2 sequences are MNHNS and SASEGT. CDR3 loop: CASSAANYGYTF. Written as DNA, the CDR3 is TGTGCCAGCAGTGCAGCTAACTATGGCTACACCTTC.